This record covers a single T cell receptor (beta chain). The target antigen is unknown. Its ends do not fully match the called genes, so a read error is possible. One entry per CDR3 protein results from TCRdb running MiXCR on the 5' RACE reads. The sample carries approximately 280,000 distinct CDR3 sequences, about 8.1% recorded once. The CDR3 loop spans 14 amino acids. This record comes from a study of identical twins. Overall study findings and caveats: Cross-sectional statistics, not tracking of the same donors, supported the conclusions. Within cord blood, abundant beta clonotypes carried fewer insertions, but memory repertoires showed no such trend. Models underestimated how often monozygotic twins shared out-of-frame TCR alpha.

This same sample was also taken into another study, of yellow fever vaccine responses in identical twins.

J is TRBJ1-1 and V is TRBV12-3 or TRBV12-4; tentatively, D is TRBD1 (5 bases). Sequences were obtained from memory (CD45RO+) T cells sorted from blood. This TCR came from a woman under 30 in good health. CDR3: CASSRMGPNAEAFF. CDR3 DNA sequence: TGTGCCAGCAGCCGTATGGGGCCGAACGCTGAAGCTTTCTTT.